The 10 T cell receptor beta chains given below trace back to one sample, sequenced in a study of identical twins. One entry per CDR3 protein results from TCRdb running MiXCR on the 5' RACE reads. This table has 240,000 or so distinct CDR3 sequences, roughly 7% appearing once. These data also formed part of another study, on yellow fever vaccine responses in identical twins.

The sequencing sample was made of memory (CD45RO+) T cells sorted from blood. The source is a woman between 18 and 30 years old in good health.

This clonotype has ten or more counts. J is TRBJ1-2 and V is TRBV9, with TRBD1 as a possible D gene (6 bases). The CDR3 spans 13 residues. CDR1 and CDR2 (germline): SGDLS, YYNGEE. V was trimmed by 4 bases and J by 5 bases, leaving 12 bases between them. The CDR3 DNA is TGTGCCAGCAGCCAGGACAGAAGATATGGCTACACCTTC. Its protein product is CASSQDRRYGYTF. Full variable domain (remainder filled in from reference TRBV9 and TRBJ1-2): DSGVTQTPKHLITATGQRVTLRCSPRSGDLSVYWYQQSLDQGLQFLIQYYNGEERAKGNILERFSAQQFPDLHSELNLSSLELGDSALYFCASSQDRRYGYTFGSGTRLTVV.

This clonotype was counted many times. This chain joins TRBV20-1 and TRBJ2-4, with no clear D. The germline V and J ends were trimmed by 5 bases and 0 bases, with 14 bases remaining between them. The CDR3 sequence is 15 residues long. The germline gives CDR1 DFQATT, CDR2 SNEGSKA (reference sequence). For the CDR3, the DNA is TGCAGTGCTCGCTGGGAAGGCGAAGCCAAAAACATTCAGTACTTC. Translating it yields CSARWEGEAKNIQYF.

This clonotype was detected many times. The genes are TRBV29-1 and TRBJ2-7, with D possibly called TRBD1 or TRBD2 (7 bases each). V was pared by 7 bases and J by 0 bases, with 16 bases between. CDR3 length: 14 amino acids. Per germline, CDR1 SQVTM and CDR2 ANQGSEA. The CDR3 coding sequence is TGCAGCGCCAGGGGGGGGGCGAACTCCTACGAGCAGTACTTC. Translated, it gives CSARGGANSYEQYF.

This clonotype was counted at least ten times. The V and J genes are TRBV5-1 and TRBJ2-1; 10 nucleotides line up with TRBD1. This CDR3 comprises 15 residues. Germline V gene sequence: CDR1 SGHRS, CDR2 YFSETQ. The V segment lost 3 bases and the J segment 5 bases; nucleotides outside the gene matches: 5. The CDR3 DNA reads as TGCGCCAGCAGCTCCCAAGGGACAGGGGACAATGAGCAGTTCTTC. It yields the protein CASSSQGTGDNEQFF.

This clonotype was seen ten or more times. The chain employs TRBV12-3 or TRBV12-4 and TRBJ2-1; 9 bases map to TRBD1. The V segment lost 6 bases and the J segment 2 bases; nucleotides outside the gene matches: 8. This CDR3 is 16 amino acids long. The CDR3 coding sequence is TGTGCCAGCAGAGAAACCGGGACAGGGACCTACAATGAGCAGTTCTTC. Translation gives CASRETGTGTYNEQFF.

There are a few counts of this clonotype. The chain is built from TRBV6-1 and TRBJ2-3; no firm D call. Trimming took off 1 base at V and 8 bases at J, with 16 bases between the two ends. The CDR3 has 15 residues. CDR1 and CDR2 from the germline V gene are MNHNS and SASEGT. CDR3 region: CASSEGSVPGRTQYF. Here the CDR3 DNA reads TGTGCCAGCAGTGAAGGGTCGGTCCCCGGTCGTACGCAGTATTTT.

The V gene is TRBV15, the J gene TRBJ2-7; possible D gene TRBD1, 6 bases. The germline V gene has CDR1 LNHNV and CDR2 YYDKDF (reference sequence). V gave up 3 bases and J gave up 1 base, with 7 bases separating them. This CDR3 region has 13 residues. The CDR3 DNA sequence: TGTGCCACCAGCAGGGACAGTTCCTACGAGCAGTACTTC. As protein: CATSRDSSYEQYF.

In this sample, this clonotype turned up a few times. The chain employs TRBV7-8 and TRBJ2-5; D may be TRBD2 (5 bases). The germline V and J ends were trimmed by 2 bases and 5 bases, with 12 bases remaining between them. CDR1 SGHVS and CDR2 FQNEAQ come from the germline V gene. This CDR3 is built from 14 residues. The CDR3 region is CASSLSGRLETQYF. The DNA of the CDR3 is TGTGCCAGCAGCTTAAGCGGCAGGCTTGAGACCCAGTACTTC.

This chain links TRBV21-1 with TRBJ2-6; the tabulated D call, TRBD1, remains unverified against the DNA. TRBV21-1 is termed a pseudogene. The CDR3 has 19 residues. The CDR3, as DNA: TGTGCCAGCAGCAAAGAGCGAGACAGGCCCTCTCTGGGGGCCAACGTCCTGACTTTC. Protein sequence: CASSKERDRPSLGANVLTF.

This clonotype appeared many times. The chain is built from TRBV6-1 and TRBJ1-1, with 7 positions matching TRBD1. This CDR3 contains 13 residues. V lost 5 bases to trimming and J lost 5 bases; unmatched junction nucleotides: 5. Germline V CDR1 and CDR2: MNHNS, SASEGT. The CDR3 DNA reads as TGTGCCAGCAGTCGAACAGGGGAAACTGAAGCTTTCTTT. It yields the protein CASSRTGETEAFF.